A single sample is the source of the 18 T cell receptor beta chains below, sequenced in a study of OX40 agonist ivuxolimab in advanced cancers. The protocol was immunoSEQ multiplex PCR, while the TCRdb copy is restricted to in-frame clones and leaves out a portion. This sample has around 67,000 clones, with about 80% found just once. Sequenced material: CD4+ or CD8+ T cells sorted from blood, taken in a trial of the OX40 agonist ivuxolimab. These receptor sequences come from an adult with an advanced solid tumor such as melanoma, head and neck, liver or kidney cancer.

This chain uses TRBV7-8 with TRBJ1-2, with D possibly TRBD1 on 5 matching bases. The V gene lost 2 bases and the J gene lost 0 bases, with 10 bases spanning the gap. CDR3 length: 15 residues. Germline V gene lookup returns CDR1 SGHVS and CDR2 FQNEAQ. CDR3 bases: TGTGCCAGCAGCTTAACGCAGGGAACTAACTATGGCTACACCTTC. Protein sequence: CASSLTQGTNYGYTF. The full variable domain, in which reference TRBV7-8 and TRBJ1-2 provide the parts outside the CDR3, is GAGVSQSPRYKVAKRGQDVALRCDPISGHVSLFWYQQALGQGPEFLTYFQNEAQLDKSGLPSDRFFAERPEGSVSTLKIQRTQQEDSAVYLCASSLTQGTNYGYTFGSGTRLTVV.

The J gene is TRBJ1-3, the V gene TRBV11-2; D remains ambiguous. Germline V CDR1 and CDR2: SGHAT, FQNNGV. V was clipped by 2 bases and J by 0 bases, with 11 bases between them. The CDR3 consists of 16 residues. CDR3 protein: CASSLTRASSGNTIYF. DNA of the CDR3: TGTGCCAGCAGCTTAACCAGAGCGAGCTCTGGAAACACCATATATTTT. The full variable domain, in which reference TRBV11-2 and TRBJ1-3 provide the parts outside the CDR3, is EAGVAQSPRYKIIEKRQSVAFWCNPISGHATLYWYQQILGQGPKLLIQFQNNGVVDDSQLPKDRFSAERLKGVDSTLKIQPAKLEDSAVYLCASSLTRASSGNTIYFGEGSWLTVV.

On this clone: The junction differs from germline at one of its ends, possibly a read error. The V call is TRBV25-1, the J call TRBJ1-3, with TRBD1 matching over 10 bases. The CDR3 runs to 18 residues. Germline loops: CDR1 MGHDK, CDR2 SYGVNS. The CDR3 here is CASTGQGSGGGSRNTIYF. The CDR3 coding sequence is TGTGCCAGTACGGGACAGGGGAGCGGTGGAGGCTCTCGAAACACCATATATTTT.

V and J are TRBV5-4 and TRBJ1-2, with a tentative D call TRBD1 (6 bases). The CDR3 sequence is 14 residues long. The V end lost 2 bases, the J end lost 2 bases, and 10 bases lay between the germline ends. The germline V gene has CDR1 SGHNT and CDR2 YYREEE (reference sequence). The DNA for the CDR3 is TGTGCCAGCAGCTTCGGGACAACGAACTATGGCTACACCTTC. This encodes CASSFGTTNYGYTF.

The chain recombines TRBV5-1 with TRBJ1-2, with D unresolved. Germline CDR1 is SGHRS and CDR2 is YFSETQ. The CDR3 sequence is 17 residues long. The V end was cut by 0 bases, the J end by 1 base, with 16 bases between. CDR3: CASSLAPDLAFNYGYTF. The DNA for the CDR3 is TGCGCCAGCAGCTTGGCCCCGGATCTGGCCTTTAACTATGGCTACACCTTC.

The gene calls are TRBV15 and TRBJ1-1; unclear D gene. Germline V lookup: CDR1 LNHNV, CDR2 YYDKDF (reference sequence). The CDR3 loop spans 13 amino acids. Trimming removed 0 bases at V and 10 bases at J, with 12 bases between. CDR3 amino acids: CATSRELSVGAFF. CDR3 bases: TGTGCCACCAGCAGAGAATTGTCCGTGGGAGCTTTCTTT. The full variable domain, completed using reference TRBV15 and TRBJ1-1, is DAMVIQNPRYQVTQFGKPVTLSCSQTLNHNVMYWYQQKSSQAPKLLFHYYDKDFNNEADTPDNFQSRRPNTSFCFLDIRSPGLGDTAMYLCATSRELSVGAFFGQGTRLTVV.

This clone has only a few counts. The CDR3 nucleotides read TGTGCCAGCAGCAGGAAGAGAGGATTTTCACCCCTCCACTTT. As protein: CASSRKRGFSPLHF. This sequence joins TRBV11-2 and TRBJ1-6; unclear D gene. V was shortened by 5 bases and J by 9 bases, with 14 bases between the two germline ends. Germline CDR1 SGHAT, CDR2 FQNNGV. CDR3 size: 14 residues.

V is TRBV6-5 and J is TRBJ1-6, with D unclear. The germline V gene encodes CDR1 MNHEY and CDR2 SVGAGI. Trimming left V 2 bases short and J 8 bases short, with 13 bases between. The CDR3 has 15 amino acids. The CDR3 protein is CASSYEAETYSPLHF. In nucleotides, the CDR3 is TGTGCCAGCAGTTACGAGGCAGAGACTTATTCACCCCTCCACTTT.

The V call is TRBV7-9, the J call TRBJ1-3; 7 bases are shared with TRBD1. Germline V gene sequence: CDR1 SEHNR, CDR2 FQNEAQ (reference sequence). V lost 4 bases to trimming and J lost 0 bases; unmatched junction nucleotides: 3. The CDR3 is 15 amino acids. In DNA form, the CDR3 reads TGTGCCAGCAGCTCAGGGACAGACTCTGGAAACACCATATATTTT. Protein sequence: CASSSGTDSGNTIYF.

The chain employs TRBV6-5 and TRBJ2-7, with a possible D match to TRBD1 (6 bases). Germline CDR1 reads MNHEY; CDR2 reads SVGAGI. CDR3 size: 12 residues. V was shortened by 5 bases and J by 6 bases, with 11 bases between the two germline ends. The CDR3 spells CASSLRGSEQYF. The CDR3 DNA follows: TGTGCCAGCAGTCTCAGGGGAAGCGAGCAGTACTTC.

The chain has TRBV29-1 and TRBJ2-1; TRBD2 matches at 9 bases. CDR3 length equals 12 residues. The trim removed 8 bases at V and 7 bases at J, leaving 6 bases unmatched. Germline loops: CDR1 SQVTM, CDR2 ANQGSEA. CDR3 DNA: TGCAGCTCGACGACTAGCGGAAATGAGCAGTTCTTC. It translates to CSSTTSGNEQFF.

The chain carries TRBV7-2 and TRBJ1-5; D ambiguous. Trimming took off 3 bases at V and 0 bases at J, with 15 bases between the two ends. Germline V CDR1 and CDR2: SGHTA, FQGNSA. The CDR3 runs 17 residues. CDR3 amino acids: CASSFSSSRISNQPQHF. CDR3 in DNA: TGTGCCAGCAGCTTTTCCTCCTCCCGAATTAGCAATCAGCCCCAGCATTTT.

In DNA, the CDR3 is TGTGCCAGTAGTATAGCGGGGAGAGGCACAGATACGCAGTATTTT. Translating gives CASSIAGRGTDTQYF. The gene calls are TRBV19 and TRBJ2-3; D perhaps matches TRBD2 (5 bases). The CDR3 has 15 amino acids. Deletions cut 1 base from V and 1 base from J, with 9 bases between. Germline assignment: CDR1 LNHDA and CDR2 SQIVND (reference sequence).

The chain recombines TRBV5-1 with TRBJ2-2, with a possible D match to TRBD1 (6 bases). In germline, CDR1 is SGHRS, CDR2 YFSETQ. Trimming cost V 0 bases and J 6 bases, with 12 bases left between them. The CDR3 consists of 15 residues. The CDR3 sequence is CASSLGFQGSGELFF. CDR3 bases: TGCGCCAGCAGCTTGGGATTCCAGGGGTCCGGGGAGCTGTTTTTT. Filled out from reference TRBV5-1 and TRBJ2-2, the complete variable domain reads KAGVTQTPRYLIKTRGQQVTLSCSPISGHRSVSWYQQTPGQGLQFLFEYFSETQRNKGNFPGRFSGRQFSNSRSEMNVSTLELGDSALYLCASSLGFQGSGELFFGEGSRLTVL.

The chain is built from TRBV29-1 and TRBJ1-1; D is possibly TRBD1 (5 bases). Between the trimmed V and J ends, which lost 4 bases and 0 bases, there was a span of 6 bases. The CDR3 sequence is 12 residues long. The germline CDR1 and CDR2 sequences are SQVTM and ANQGSEA. The CDR3 DNA reads as TGCAGCGTTGGACAGATGAACACTGAAGCTTTCTTT. Its translation is CSVGQMNTEAFF. Looking up the rest from reference TRBV29-1 and TRBJ1-1 gives the full variable domain: SAVISQKPSRDICQRGTSLTIQCQVDSQVTMMFWYRQQPGQSLTLIATANQGSEATYESGFVIDKFPISRPNLTFSTLTVSNMSPEDSSIYLCSVGQMNTEAFFGQGTRLTVV.

This chain uses TRBV7-2 with TRBJ1-2; D not resolved. Germline loops: CDR1 SGHTA, CDR2 FQGNSA. Trimming took 0 bases from V and 4 from J, leaving 9 bases between them. The CDR3 spans 14 residues. CDR3 coding DNA: TGTGCCAGCAGCTTAGCGCCGGGATCCTATGGCTACACCTTC. Its translation: CASSLAPGSYGYTF. Using reference TRBV7-2 and TRBJ1-2 for the parts outside the CDR3, the full variable domain is GAGVSQSPSNKVTEKGKDVELRCDPISGHTALYWYRQSLGQGLEFLIYFQGNSAPDKSGLPSDRFSAERTGGSVSTLTIQRTQQEDSAVYLCASSLAPGSYGYTFGSGTRLTVV.

The V and J genes are TRBV7-9 and TRBJ1-1, with TRBD1 matching over 7 bases. J lost 5 bases, V lost 5 bases, and 5 bases had no gene match. The CDR3 has 13 amino acids. The germline gives CDR1 SEHNR, CDR2 FQNEAQ (reference sequence). The DNA for the CDR3 is TGTGCCAGCAGCCCACAGGGGATAACTGAAGCTTTCTTT. This encodes CASSPQGITEAFF.

The genes are TRBV4-3 and TRBJ2-3; 8 nucleotides match TRBD2. The CDR3 contains 14 residues. Germline assignment: CDR1 LGHNA and CDR2 YSLEER. The trim removed 5 bases at V and 2 bases at J, leaving 3 bases unmatched. This CDR3 is CASSSGGSTDTQYF. CDR3 nucleotide sequence: TGCGCCAGCAGCAGCGGGGGCTCCACAGATACGCAGTATTTT.